Below are 20 T cell receptor beta chains sequenced from a single sample in a study of cytomegalovirus exposure and HLA in healthy donors. The PCR had 60 Vbeta and 13 Jbeta primers. Clones were read by immunoSEQ multiplex PCR, and TCRdb kept only the in-frame ones, dropping some. The sample consists of roughly 150,000 clones, roughly 80% of them appearing once. Sequences were obtained from PBMCs. All receptors come from a man younger than 35 in good health and CMV-seropositive.

V and J are TRBV19 and TRBJ2-7; D is perhaps TRBD1 (6 bases). The CDR3 has 14 amino acids. The V and J ends lost 4 bases and 4 bases respectively, with 14 bases between them. The germline V gene has CDR1 LNHDA and CDR2 SQIVND (reference sequence). This CDR3 is CASSSSGTLYEQYF. The CDR3 DNA is TGTGCCAGTAGTAGCTCCGGGACACTTTACGAGCAGTACTTC.

The chain employs TRBV27 and TRBJ2-6; no clear D. V lost 4 bases and J 0 bases, leaving 7 bases between the germline ends. The germline CDR1 and CDR2 sequences are MNHEY and SMNVEV (reference sequence). This CDR3 comprises 15 residues. CDR3: CASSSLSSGANVLTF. The CDR3 DNA sequence: TGTGCCAGCAGTTCCCTGAGCTCTGGGGCCAACGTCCTGACTTTC.

This CDR3 is CASMPGTVSNQPQHF. CDR3 sequence (DNA): TGTGCCAGCATGCCGGGGACAGTCAGCAATCAGCCCCAGCATTTT. The chain combines TRBV6-1 with TRBJ1-5, with 7 bases that match TRBD1. CDR3 size: 15 residues. Germline V gene sequence: CDR1 MNHNS, CDR2 SASEGT. V shed 7 bases, J shed 1 base, and the junction held 7 bases outside the gene matches.

This sequence joins TRBV28 and TRBJ1-2; no firm D call. The germline CDR1 and CDR2 sequences are MDHEN and SYDVKM. Trimming took 7 bases from V and 4 from J, leaving 16 bases between them. The CDR3 is made up of 14 amino acids. The CDR3 DNA sequence: TGTGCCAGCACCTTACCCGGGGTGGTCTATGGCTACACCTTC. Protein product: CASTLPGVVYGYTF.

This chain joins TRBV27 and TRBJ2-1; TRBD1 matches 9 bases. Germline CDR1 MNHEY, CDR2 SMNVEV (reference sequence). This CDR3 has 18 amino acids. J was trimmed by 8 bases and V by 4 bases; bases with no gene match: 18. The CDR3 protein is CASSSLRTGAFIGDEQFF. The CDR3, as DNA: TGTGCCAGCAGTTCCCTAAGGACAGGGGCTTTCATTGGGGATGAGCAGTTCTTC.

The genes are TRBV10-2 and TRBJ2-7; 10 bases are a match to TRBD2. Trimming at V came to 3 bases and at J to 4 bases, leaving 6 bases not matched to a gene. The germline CDR1 and CDR2 sequences are WSHSY and SAAADI. The CDR3 covers 15 residues. CDR3: CASSDEPSGRYEQYF. CDR3 DNA: TGCGCCAGCAGTGACGAGCCTAGCGGGAGATACGAGCAGTACTTC.

This clone was picked up a small number of times. The chain uses TRBV18 and TRBJ1-6; TRBD1 matches at 9 bases. The CDR3 loop spans 13 amino acids. Germline CDR1 and CDR2: KGHSH and LQKENI. The V gene end was trimmed by 9 bases and the J gene end by 7 bases; junction bases not matched to a gene: 4. The CDR3 spells CASTGQGNSPLHF. Here the CDR3 DNA reads TGTGCCAGTACCGGACAGGGGAATTCACCCCTCCACTTT.

CDR3 in DNA: TGTGCCAGCAGTGTAGCGGGACTAGCGGGAGACGGGTACGAGCAGTACTTC. It translates to CASSVAGLAGDGYEQYF. This chain uses TRBV6-1 with TRBJ2-7; 14 bases map to TRBD2. CDR1 is MNHNS and CDR2 is SASEGT in the germline V gene. CDR3 length: 17 amino acids. The junction had 9 bases not matched to a gene; V was cut back by 4 bases and J by 4 bases.

The rearrangement uses TRBV7-8 and TRBJ2-6; 9 bases are shared with TRBD1. The germline CDR1 and CDR2 sequences are SGHVS and FQNEAQ. V gave up 4 bases and J gave up 0 bases; unmatched junction bases: 13. The CDR3 extends over 20 amino acids. Written as DNA, the CDR3 is TGTGCCAGCAGCTCCCCCCCGGGTGAGACAGGGGGCTCTGGGGCCAACGTCCTGACTTTC. Protein product: CASSSPPGETGGSGANVLTF.

This clone was detected ten times or more. The chain is built from TRBV5-1 and TRBJ1-3; 11 nucleotides line up with TRBD1. The V gene end was trimmed by 4 bases and the J gene end by 2 bases; junction bases not matched to a gene: 5. CDR1 SGHRS and CDR2 YFSETQ come from the germline V gene. The CDR3 sequence is 16 residues long. This CDR3 reads CASSPGTGGTGNTIYF. Written as DNA, the CDR3 is TGCGCCAGCAGCCCGGGGACAGGGGGTACTGGAAACACCATATATTTT. Supplemented by reference TRBV5-1 and TRBJ1-3, the full variable domain reads KAGVTQTPRYLIKTRGQQVTLSCSPISGHRSVSWYQQTPGQGLQFLFEYFSETQRNKGNFPGRFSGRQFSNSRSEMNVSTLELGDSALYLCASSPGTGGTGNTIYFGEGSWLTVV.

The chain couples TRBV28 to TRBJ1-5, with a weak D call TRBD1 (5 bases). CDR1 MDHEN and CDR2 SYDVKM come from the germline V gene. The CDR3 is 15 residues long. Between the trimmed V and J ends, which lost 2 bases and 0 bases, there was a span of 8 bases. This CDR3 is CASSLTGVSNQPQHF. CDR3 in DNA: TGTGCCAGCAGTTTAACGGGGGTTAGCAATCAGCCCCAGCATTTT.

The chain carries TRBV28 and TRBJ1-2; 8 nucleotides line up with TRBD1. Trimming removed 5 bases from V and 8 bases from J; junction bases left unmatched: 4. CDR3 length equals 12 residues. CDR1 MDHEN and CDR2 SYDVKM come from the germline V gene. As DNA, the CDR3 is TGTGCCAGCAGTACGACAGGGGTGGGCTACACCTTC. Its protein is CASSTTGVGYTF.

The chain carries TRBV5-1 and TRBJ2-7, with 9 bases aligning to TRBD1. J was trimmed by 3 bases and V by 3 bases; bases with no gene match: 7. CDR1 is SGHRS, CDR2 YFSETQ, per germline. This CDR3 has 15 amino acids. The CDR3 loop reads CASSSQPGQGYEQYF. For the CDR3, the DNA is TGCGCCAGCAGCTCCCAGCCGGGACAGGGCTACGAGCAGTACTTC.

The CDR3 reads CASSPGGTGGMNQPQHF. In DNA, the CDR3 is TGCGCCAGCAGCCCGGGGGGGACAGGGGGAATGAATCAGCCCCAGCATTTT. The chain has TRBV5-1 and TRBJ1-5; 11 bases align to TRBD1. The CDR3 has 17 amino acids. V lost 4 bases, J lost 4 bases, and 10 bases stayed unmatched. Germline-derived CDR1 and CDR2 are SGHRS and YFSETQ. Variable domain in full (rest from reference TRBV5-1 and TRBJ1-5): KAGVTQTPRYLIKTRGQQVTLSCSPISGHRSVSWYQQTPGQGLQFLFEYFSETQRNKGNFPGRFSGRQFSNSRSEMNVSTLELGDSALYLCASSPGGTGGMNQPQHFGDGTRLSIL.

The chain uses TRBV28 and TRBJ1-1; TRBD1 agrees at 7 bases. There are 17 residues in the CDR3. Germline-derived CDR1 and CDR2 are MDHEN and SYDVKM. V lost 3 bases and J lost 0; bases outside the gene matches: 10. Here the CDR3 reads CASSLTGLRRVNTEAFF. The CDR3, as DNA: TGTGCCAGCAGTTTGACAGGGTTGAGGAGGGTGAACACTGAAGCTTTCTTT.

This chain connects TRBV6-1 to TRBJ1-2; 8 nucleotides match TRBD1. The V gene's germline CDR1 is MNHNS and CDR2 SASEGT. The junction had 7 bases not matched to a gene; V was cut back by 3 bases and J by 7 bases. CDR3 length: 14 residues. The CDR3 reads CASSERGQGGGYTF. The CDR3 nucleotides read TGTGCCAGCAGTGAGAGAGGACAGGGTGGTGGCTACACCTTC.

V gene TRBV7-8 combines with J gene TRBJ1-4; TRBD1 matches at 8 bases. The CDR3 has 15 residues. Trimming took 5 bases from V and 7 from J; bases not matched to a gene: 9. Germline V gene sequence: CDR1 SGHVS, CDR2 FQNEAQ. The CDR3 reads CASSLPGGVGEKLFF. Here the CDR3 DNA reads TGTGCCAGCAGCCTCCCAGGGGGCGTGGGTGAAAAACTGTTTTTT.

A word on this clone: An end of the junction does not agree with germline; a read error may underlie this. The rearrangement uses TRBV6-6 and TRBJ1-1; D not certain. This CDR3 has 12 residues. Per germline, CDR1 MNHNY and CDR2 SVGAGI (reference sequence). In DNA form, the CDR3 reads TGTGCCAGCATTTACCGGGGCACTGAAGCTTTCTTT. It encodes CASIYRGTEAFF.

V usage is TRBV7-6 and J usage is TRBJ2-7, with 9 bases identical to TRBD1. Per germline, CDR1 SGHVS and CDR2 FNYEAQ. The CDR3 extends over 14 amino acids. The V segment lost 0 bases and the J segment 3 bases; nucleotides outside the gene matches: 0. The CDR3 region has the DNA TGTGCCAGCAGCTTAGCGGACAGGGGCTACGAGCAGTACTTC. Protein: CASSLADRGYEQYF.

V and J are TRBV5-1 and TRBJ2-2; 12 bases line up with TRBD2. The germline V gene encodes CDR1 SGHRS and CDR2 YFSETQ. V lost 4 bases, J lost 2 bases, and 6 bases stayed unmatched. The CDR3 loop spans 17 amino acids. The CDR3: CASSPGLAGQNTGELFF. The CDR3 DNA sequence: TGCGCCAGCAGCCCCGGACTAGCGGGACAAAACACCGGGGAGCTGTTTTTT.